The T cell receptor beta chain described here comes from a study of Ad26.COV2.S vaccination and SARS-CoV-2 variants. Study background: Sample donor was a member of the COV1001 Ad26.COV2.S trial arm. Doses of Ad26.COV2.S were injected into muscle once or twice, 56 days apart.

Germline V CDR1 and CDR2: SNHLY, FYNNEI. The CDR3 extends over 17 amino acids. V lost 2 bases, J lost 0 bases, and 14 bases lay in between. This table comes from immunoSEQ multiplex PCR, and its TCRdb copy is limited to in-frame clones, with some not included. This sample has about 400,000 clones, with roughly 90% found just once. The treatment: about 20 received Ad26.COV2.S at low or high dose, single or two shots; about five received placebo; per-sample allocation not given. Day 63 after the first vaccine or placebo injection was the time point for sampling. Vaccine was an Ad26 vector expressing Wuhan-strain SARS-CoV-2 spike.

The sequence was collected from a person aged 18-65 years who received the Ad26.COV2.S COVID-19 vaccine or a placebo. The sample was peripheral blood, taken in a trial of Ad26.COV2.S vaccine versus placebo. V usage is TRBV2 and J usage is TRBJ2-4; the D is unclear. The CDR3 bases are TGTGCCAGCAGTGAAAGGTTTGCTTTTCTAGCCAAAAACATTCAGTACTTC. Amino acids: CASSERFAFLAKNIQYF.